Listed below are T cell receptor beta chains from one sample, sequenced in a study of cytomegalovirus exposure and HLA in healthy donors. Some clones are missing from TCRdb's copy, which holds only in-frame ones; the method was immunoSEQ multiplex PCR. The table lists about 150,000 clones, around 81% of them singletons. The sequencing sample was made of PBMCs. The receptors originated from a middle-aged woman in good health and CMV-seropositive. Each CDR3 is given with its conserved first and last residue. The D gene is left open where the match is weak. Clone size is not always given. Where it is, it says once, few, many or a class for expanded clones.

clone size: -
V gene: TRBV2
J gene: TRBJ2-7
D gene: TRBD2
CDR3 protein: CATTSGDTYEQYF
CDR3 DNA: TGTGCCACTACTAGCGGGGACACCTACGAGCAGTACTTC

clone size: -
V gene: TRBV5-1
J gene: TRBJ2-7
D gene: -
CDR3 protein: CASSLDSAYEQYF
CDR3 DNA: TGCGCCAGCAGCTTGGACAGTGCCTACGAGCAGTACTTC

clone size: -
V gene: TRBV7-9
J gene: TRBJ2-7
D gene: -
CDR3 protein: CASSPNRASYEQYF
CDR3 DNA: TGTGCCAGCAGCCCGAACAGGGCCTCCTACGAGCAGTACTTC

clone size: -
V gene: TRBV19
J gene: TRBJ2-5
D gene: TRBD2
CDR3 protein: CASSIELAGGEETQYF
CDR3 DNA: TGTGCCAGTAGTATAGAACTAGCGGGAGGGGAAGAGACCCAGTACTTC

clone size: -
V gene: TRBV27
J gene: TRBJ2-7
D gene: TRBD2
CDR3 protein: CASSSLAVGSYEQYF
CDR3 DNA: TGTGCCAGCAGTTCACTAGCGGTTGGGTCCTACGAGCAGTACTTC

clone size: -
V gene: TRBV7-9
J gene: TRBJ2-1
D gene: TRBD1
CDR3 protein: CASSLAGAGTGGNEQFF
CDR3 DNA: TGTGCCAGCAGCTTAGCTGGAGCCGGGACAGGGGGCAATGAGCAGTTCTTC

clone size: -
V gene: TRBV27
J gene: TRBJ2-3
D gene: -
CDR3 protein: CATTRPGTDTQYF
CDR3 DNA: TGTGCCACTACCCGCCCGGGAACAGATACGCAGTATTTT

clone size: once
V gene: TRBV4-1
J gene: TRBJ2-1
D gene: -
CDR3 protein: CASSQDPGKAYNEQFF
CDR3 DNA: TGCGCCAGCAGCCAAGATCCGGGGAAAGCCTACAATGAGCAGTTCTTC

clone size: -
V gene: TRBV18
J gene: TRBJ1-2
D gene: -
CDR3 protein: CASSPSGRGGYGYTF
CDR3 DNA: TGTGCCAGCTCACCATCGGGCAGGGGCGGCTATGGCTACACCTTC

clone size: medium-sized
V gene: TRBV19
J gene: TRBJ1-4
D gene: -
CDR3 protein: CASSIRSEKLFF
CDR3 DNA: TGTGCCAGTAGTATACGATCCGAGAAACTGTTTTTT

clone size: -
V gene: TRBV6-5
J gene: TRBJ1-2
D gene: TRBD1
CDR3 protein: CASSYDRDYGYTF
CDR3 DNA: TGTGCCAGCAGTTACGACAGGGACTATGGCTACACCTTC

clone size: -
V gene: TRBV18
J gene: TRBJ2-1
D gene: -
CDR3 protein: CASSPLTREQFF
CDR3 DNA: TGTGCCAGCTCACCACTGACACGGGAGCAGTTCTTC

clone size: few
V gene: TRBV6-1
J gene: TRBJ2-4
D gene: -
CDR3 protein: CASSEDPRGIQYF
CDR3 DNA: TGTGCCAGCAGTGAGGATCCCCGAGGGATTCAGTACTTC

clone size: many
V gene: TRBV10-3
J gene: TRBJ1-1
D gene: -
CDR3 protein: CAISESAKSEAFF
CDR3 DNA: TGTGCCATCAGTGAGTCAGCAAAGTCTGAAGCTTTCTTT

clone size: -
V gene: TRBV7-6
J gene: TRBJ2-2
D gene: TRBD2
CDR3 protein: CASSLASGGPGELFF
CDR3 DNA: TGTGCCAGCAGCTTAGCCAGCGGGGGTCCCGGGGAGCTGTTTTTT

clone size: -
V gene: TRBV5-4
J gene: TRBJ2-2
D gene: TRBD2
CDR3 protein: CASSLEVRETTGELFF
CDR3 DNA: TGTGCCAGCAGCTTGGAGGTGCGGGAGACCACCGGGGAGCTGTTTTTT

clone size: -
V gene: TRBV14
J gene: TRBJ2-7
D gene: -
CDR3 protein: CASSPTGTYEQYF
CDR3 DNA: TGTGCCAGCAGTCCTACAGGTACCTACGAGCAGTACTTC

clone size: -
V gene: TRBV19
J gene: TRBJ1-6
D gene: -
CDR3 protein: CASSPVDGWNSPLHF
CDR3 DNA: TGTGCCAGTAGTCCAGTTGACGGGTGGAATTCACCCCTCCACTTT

clone size: many
V gene: TRBV19
J gene: TRBJ2-3
D gene: -
CDR3 protein: CASSSTGDTQYF
CDR3 DNA: TGTGCCAGTAGTAGCACAGGAGATACGCAGTATTTT

clone size: -
V gene: TRBV30
J gene: TRBJ1-4
D gene: -
CDR3 protein: CAWSGPGGRLEKLFF
CDR3 DNA: TGTGCCTGGAGCGGGCCGGGGGGGAGGCTGGAAAAACTGTTTTTT

clone size: few
V gene: TRBV6-5
J gene: TRBJ1-1
D gene: -
CDR3 protein: CASSYSQGNTEAFF
CDR3 DNA: TGTGCCAGCAGTTACAGTCAGGGGAACACTGAAGCTTTCTTT

clone size: -
V gene: TRBV28
J gene: TRBJ2-5
D gene: -
CDR3 protein: CASSLGGLGQETQYF
CDR3 DNA: TGTGCCAGCAGTTTAGGAGGACTCGGTCAAGAGACCCAGTACTTC

clone size: once
V gene: TRBV27
J gene: TRBJ1-2
D gene: -
CDR3 protein: CASSRGGGYGYTF
CDR3 DNA: TGTGCCAGCAGTAGGGGGGGAGGGTATGGCTACACCTTC

clone size: few
V gene: TRBV5-1
J gene: TRBJ1-6
D gene: -
CDR3 protein: CASSLAGVRYNSPLHF
CDR3 DNA: TGCGCCAGCAGCTTGGCAGGGGTTAGGTATAATTCACCCCTCCACTTT